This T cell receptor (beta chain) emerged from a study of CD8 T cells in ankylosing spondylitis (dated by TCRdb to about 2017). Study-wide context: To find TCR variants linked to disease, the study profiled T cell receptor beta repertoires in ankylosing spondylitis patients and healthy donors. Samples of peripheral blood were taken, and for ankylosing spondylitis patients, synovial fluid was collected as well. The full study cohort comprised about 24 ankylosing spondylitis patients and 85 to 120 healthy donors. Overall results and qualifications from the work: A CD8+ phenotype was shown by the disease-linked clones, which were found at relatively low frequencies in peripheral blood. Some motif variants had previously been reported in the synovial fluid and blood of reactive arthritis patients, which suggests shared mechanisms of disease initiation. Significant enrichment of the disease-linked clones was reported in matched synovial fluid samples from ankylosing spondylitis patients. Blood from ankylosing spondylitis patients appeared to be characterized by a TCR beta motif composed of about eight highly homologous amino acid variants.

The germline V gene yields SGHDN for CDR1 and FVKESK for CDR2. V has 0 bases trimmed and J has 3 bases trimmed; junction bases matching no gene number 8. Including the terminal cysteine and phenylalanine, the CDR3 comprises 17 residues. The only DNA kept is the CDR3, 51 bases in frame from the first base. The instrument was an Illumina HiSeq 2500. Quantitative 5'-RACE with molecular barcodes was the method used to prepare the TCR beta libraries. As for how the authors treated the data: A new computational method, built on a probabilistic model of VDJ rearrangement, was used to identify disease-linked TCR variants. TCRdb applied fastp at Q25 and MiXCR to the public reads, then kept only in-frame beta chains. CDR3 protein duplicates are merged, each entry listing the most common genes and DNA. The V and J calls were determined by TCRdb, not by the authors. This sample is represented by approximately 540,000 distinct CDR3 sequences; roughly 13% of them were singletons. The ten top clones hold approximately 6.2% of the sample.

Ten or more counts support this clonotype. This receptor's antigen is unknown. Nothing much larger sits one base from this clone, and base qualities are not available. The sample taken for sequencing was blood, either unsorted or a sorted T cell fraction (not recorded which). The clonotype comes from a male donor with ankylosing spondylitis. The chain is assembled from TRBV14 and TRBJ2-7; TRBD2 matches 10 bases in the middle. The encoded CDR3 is CASSQDVAGGRLYEQYF. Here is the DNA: TGTGCCAGCAGCCAAGATGTAGCGGGAGGTCGTCTCTACGAGCAGTACTTC. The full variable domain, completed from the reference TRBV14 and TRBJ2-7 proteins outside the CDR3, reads EAGVTQFPSHSVIEKGQTVTLRCDPISGHDNLYWYRRVMGKEIKFLLHFVKESKQDESGMPNNRFLAERTGGTYSTLKVQPAELEDSGVYFCASSQDVAGGRLYEQYFGPGTRLTVT.